This T cell receptor (beta chain) was identified during a study of beta chain features in type 1 diabetes. In the study overall: The patient and healthy donor groups were comparable for age, gender and cell yields.

Turning to this clone: Its antigen is still unknown.

General study points: Type 1 diabetes patients had moderately but significantly shorter TCRB CDR3s in all four CD4+ subsets.

TCRB transcripts that were expressed got sequenced, as all of the isolated RNA had been reverse transcribed. The average read count of naive, central memory and regulatory T cell samples was approximately 3.5 million. Using immunoSEQ multiplex PCR, the repertoire was profiled, and TCRdb retains in-frame clones only, with some absent. The repertoire holds roughly 350,000 clones, with about 10% as singletons. The sequencing input was central memory CD4+ T cells from blood. The source of this sequence is a man younger than 40 with type 1 diabetes.

CDR3 bases: TGTGCCAGCAGCGTACAGGGCTCGACCTACGAGCAGTACTTC. It codes for CASSVQGSTYEQYF. The chain carries TRBV9 and TRBJ2-5, with D possibly TRBD1 on 5 matching bases. Gene TRBJ2-7 matches the end of the DNA better, so the J call may be wrong. CDR3 length equals 14 residues. The germline gives CDR1 SGDLS, CDR2 YYNGEE.